One sample yielded the 10 T cell receptor beta chains listed below, sequenced in a study of shared clonotypes between healthy human individuals. The table came from immunoSEQ multiplex PCR; TCRdb's copy has only in-frame clones and leaves some out. The repertoire holds millions of clones, with roughly 95% as singletons. In the naive CD8 group, cells lacked CD45RO and were positively selected for CCR7, so terminally differentiated effector memory CD45RA+ cells were left out. The sample taken for sequencing was naive CD8+ T cells sorted from blood. These receptors all stem from a man between 18 and 29 years old in good health.

The genes are TRBV5-1 and TRBJ2-1; 7 bases are shared with TRBD1. Germline trimming cut 0 bases from V and 3 bases from J; bases unmatched to any gene: 3. The CDR3 consists of 15 residues. The V gene's germline CDR1 is SGHRS and CDR2 YFSETQ. The CDR3 region is CASSLDDRVYNEQFF. Written as DNA, the CDR3 is TGCGCCAGCAGCTTGGATGACAGGGTCTACAATGAGCAGTTCTTC.

This chain joins TRBV7-9 and TRBJ2-2, with a tentative D call TRBD2 (6 bases). Germline loops: CDR1 SEHNR, CDR2 FQNEAQ (reference sequence). The CDR3 sequence is 18 residues long. With 1 base removed from V and 7 bases from J, the gap between germline ends came to 22 bases. CDR3 nucleotides: TGTGCCAGCAGCTTAGTAGAAGGGGACGGGGGAAAAGACGGGGAGCTGTTTTTT. This codes for CASSLVEGDGGKDGELFF.

V is TRBV7-9 and J is TRBJ2-2; no clear D. V lost 5 bases and J lost 1, with 8 bases in between. The CDR3 totals 14 residues. Germline CDR1 SEHNR, CDR2 FQNEAQ (reference sequence). In nucleotides, the CDR3 is TGTGCCAGCAGCCACCCCAAGAACACCGGGGAGCTGTTTTTT. Its protein is CASSHPKNTGELFF.

The chain combines TRBV11-1 with TRBJ2-3, with TRBD2 matching over 8 bases. The germline gives CDR1 SGHAT, CDR2 FQDESV (reference sequence). CDR3 length: 16 residues. V was pared by 5 bases and J by 4 bases, with 11 bases of the junction left unmatched. The CDR3 is CASSREGRGLSDTQYF. Written as DNA, the CDR3 is TGTGCCAGCAGCCGGGAGGGGCGGGGGCTATCAGATACGCAGTATTTT. The variable domain in full, with the rest retrieved from reference TRBV11-1 and TRBJ2-3, is EAEVAQSPRYKITEKSQAVAFWCDPISGHATLYWYRQILGQGPELLVQFQDESVVDDSQLPKDRFSAERLKGVDSTLKIQPAELGDSAMYLCASSREGRGLSDTQYFGPGTRLTVL.

The CDR3 is CASSWAQGLFYGYTF. The CDR3 DNA sequence: TGTGCCAGCAGCTGGGCACAGGGGTTATTCTATGGCTACACCTTC. The chain combines TRBV5-4 with TRBJ1-2; 7 nucleotides line up with TRBD1. With 3 bases clipped from V and 4 bases from J, the junction kept 9 bases outside the gene matches. CDR1 is SGHNT, CDR2 YYREEE, per germline (reference sequence). CDR3 length: 15 residues. The full variable domain, rest sourced from reference TRBV5-4 and TRBJ1-2, is ETGVTQSPTHLIKTRGQQVTLRCSSQSGHNTVSWYQQALGQGPQFIFQYYREEENGRGNFPPRFSGLQFPNYSSELNVNALELDDSALYLCASSWAQGLFYGYTFGSGTRLTVV.

This clone was observed once. This chain connects TRBV29-1 to TRBJ2-7, with a weak D call TRBD2 (7 bases). CDR1 is SQVTM and CDR2 is ANQGSEA in the germline V gene. The CDR3 covers 15 residues. V was cut by 6 bases and J by 1 base, with 19 bases left in between. CDR3 DNA sequence: TGCAGCGTCCGGGGGGCGGACGGGTCTTCCTACGAGCAGTACTTC. Encoded protein: CSVRGADGSSYEQYF.

This chain joins TRBV5-6 and TRBJ2-7; D is unclear. The germline gives CDR1 SGHDT, CDR2 YYEEEE. The V and J ends lost 3 bases and 1 base respectively, with 5 bases between them. The CDR3 runs 12 residues. The CDR3 DNA follows: TGTGCCAGCAGCTCGCGATCCTACGAGCAGTACTTC. Encoded protein: CASSSRSYEQYF. Filled out from reference TRBV5-6 and TRBJ2-7, the complete variable domain reads DAGVTQSPTHLIKTRGQQVTLRCSPKSGHDTVSWYQQALGQGPQFIFQYYEEEERQRGNFPDRFSGHQFPNYSSELNVNALLLGDSALYLCASSSRSYEQYFGPGTRLTVT.

This chain uses TRBV2 with TRBJ2-7; D perhaps matches TRBD1 (6 bases). V lost 2 bases to trimming and J lost 2 bases, with 16 bases between them. CDR3 length: 16 amino acids. In germline, CDR1 is SNHLY, CDR2 FYNNEI. Here the CDR3 reads CASSEHQGMRTYEQYF. CDR3 nucleotides: TGTGCCAGCAGTGAACATCAGGGGATGCGGACCTACGAGCAGTACTTC.

The rearrangement links TRBV7-9 to TRBJ2-1; possible D gene TRBD1, 7 bases. Trimming shortened V by 7 bases and J by 4 bases, and 14 bases separated the two germline ends. This CDR3 is built from 14 residues. The germline V gene encodes CDR1 SEHNR and CDR2 FQNEAQ (reference sequence). CDR3 residues: CASTTGTSYNEQFF. In DNA form, the CDR3 reads TGTGCCAGCACGACAGGGACTTCTTACAATGAGCAGTTCTTC.

This chain links TRBV28 with TRBJ2-7, with D possibly being TRBD1 or TRBD2 (5 bases each). This CDR3 has 16 amino acids. The germline CDR1 and CDR2 sequences are MDHEN and SYDVKM. V dropped 2 bases and J dropped 2 bases, with 16 bases sitting between them. The CDR3 coding sequence is TGTGCCAGCAGTTTAGGGTTTGAGGGGTTAGCCTACGAGCAGTACTTC. Translated, it gives CASSLGFEGLAYEQYF.